The 28 T cell receptor beta chains below were found in one sample sequenced in a study of T cells in women clearing cervical HPV infection. Method: immunoSEQ multiplex PCR; TCRdb's copy keeps in-frame clones and lacks some. The table lists 12,000 or so clones, with around 21% in the top ten. Sample: blood buffy coat. The receptors come from a woman aged 18 to 75 with a cervical HPV16 infection that either progressed to CIN3+ or cleared (not recorded which).

To note about this clone: Read sequence stops 3 residues before the CDR3 end, and the germline J gene provides the missing end. The rearrangement uses TRBV28 and TRBJ2-2; TRBD2 agrees at 7 bases. CDR1 and CDR2 (germline): MDHEN, SYDVKM. The ends lost 2 bases at V and 5 bases at J; junction bases unmatched: 2. The CDR3 runs 14 residues. Here the CDR3 reads CASSLGGETGELFF. The CDR3 DNA, read in part, is TGTGCCAGCAGTTTAGGGGGGGAGACCGGGGAG.

As for this clone: The read falls 3 residues short of the CDR3 end, and the missing part is taken from the germline J gene. The J gene is TRBJ1-4, the V gene TRBV2; no firm D call. V was trimmed by 4 bases and J by 6 bases, leaving 6 bases between them. Germline values: CDR1 SNHLY, CDR2 FYNNEI. CDR3 length equals 12 residues. The CDR3 sequence is CASSAQDEKLFF. The sequenced CDR3 bases are TGTGCCAGCAGTGCGCAGGATGAAAAA.

In the case of this clone: The CDR3 is cut off 3 residues early in the read; its end comes from the germline J gene. The chain uses TRBV20-1 and TRBJ1-4; possible D gene TRBD1, 6 bases. CDR1 and CDR2 from the germline V gene are DFQATT and SNEGSKA (reference sequence). This CDR3 has 15 amino acids. Trimming removed 3 bases from V and 6 bases from J, with 17 bases in between. CDR3 sequence: CSARKVRGGYEKLFF. The sequenced CDR3 bases are TGCAGTGCTAGGAAGGTCAGGGGCGGATATGAAAAA.

Turning to this clone: Coverage ceases 3 residues before the CDR3 finishes, and the germline J gene fills in the end. The chain couples TRBV19 to TRBJ1-1; D remains unclear. Per the germline V gene, CDR1 is LNHDA and CDR2 is SQIVND (reference sequence). Trimming took 2 bases from V and 1 from J, leaving 11 bases between them. The CDR3 totals 15 residues. The CDR3 is CASSITRVGNTEAFF. The CDR3 DNA, read in part, is TGTGCCAGTAGTATAACCCGGGTAGGGAACACTGAA.

On this clone: The read stops 3 residues short of the end of the CDR3; the missing end is completed from the germline J gene. The J gene is TRBJ2-7, the V gene TRBV13, with D perhaps TRBD1 (5 bases). The germline CDR1 and CDR2 sequences are PRHDT and FYEKMQ (reference sequence). Trimming pared 4 bases from V and 0 bases from J, leaving 7 bases between. The CDR3 sequence is 13 residues long. The covered CDR3 bases are TGTGCCAGCAGCTCCGACAGCTCCTACGAG. This encodes CASSSDSSYE. Given in full, the CDR3 is CASSSDSSYEQYF.

Comment on this clone: From the germline J gene comes the end of the CDR3, since the read stops 3 residues before it. The gene calls are TRBV2 and TRBJ2-1, with TRBD1 matching 8 bases. The CDR3 consists of 15 residues. Germline trimming cut 6 bases from V and 2 bases from J; bases unmatched to any gene: 6. Germline CDR1 and CDR2: SNHLY and FYNNEI. CDR3 DNA (partial): TGTGCCAGCAGAGACCAGGGGGCAGCCTACAATGAG. Amino acid sequence: CASRDQGAAYNE. The complete CDR3 sequence is CASRDQGAAYNEQFF. Using reference TRBV2 and TRBJ2-1 for the parts outside the CDR3, the full variable domain is EPEVTQTPSHQVTQMGQEVILRCVPISNHLYFYWYRQILGQKVEFLVSFYNNEISEKSEIFDDQFSVERPDGSNFTLKIRSTKLEDSAMYFCASRDQGAAYNEQFFGPGTRLTVL.

In regard to this clone: The read ends 3 residues shy of where the CDR3 ends; the end is completed using the germline J gene. This chain uses TRBV20-1 with TRBJ1-2, with D possibly TRBD1 on 6 matching bases. Germline lookup yields CDR1 DFQATT and CDR2 SNEGSKA (reference sequence). CDR3 length: 11 residues. The part of the CDR3 DNA that was read is TGCAGTGCTAGCTCAGGGGAGGGC. Translation: CSASSGEG. The full CDR3 sequence reads CSASSGEGYTF.

Notes on this clone: The sequence runs out 3 residues before the end of the CDR3; the remainder is reconstructed from the germline J gene. The J gene is TRBJ1-5, the V gene TRBV5-5; 8 bases fit TRBD1. CDR3 length: 15 residues. V lost 0 bases and J lost 6; bases outside the gene matches: 5. CDR1 is SGHKS and CDR2 is YYEKEE in the germline V gene (reference sequence). The sequenced CDR3 bases are TGTGCCAGCAGCTTGGAGGCAGGGGGCGGTCAGCCC. Its protein product is CASSLEAGGGQP. The full CDR3 protein is CASSLEAGGGQPQHF.

In the case of this clone: Read coverage stops 3 residues before the CDR3 terminus; the germline J gene supplies the remainder. The V gene is TRBV30, the J gene TRBJ2-5; no firm D call. Germline values: CDR1 GTSNPN, CDR2 SVGIG (reference sequence). This CDR3 comprises 11 residues. V was clipped by 6 bases and J by 2 bases, with 7 bases between them. This chain's CDR3 is CACTIQETQYF. CDR3 DNA (partial): TGTGCCTGCACTATTCAAGAGACC. The full variable domain, with the rest looked up from reference TRBV30 and TRBJ2-5, is SQTIHQWPATLVQPVGSPLSLECTVEGTSNPNLYWYRQAAGRGLQLLFYSVGIGQISSEVPQNLSASRPQDRQFILSSKKLLLSDSGFYLCACTIQETQYFGPGTRLLVL.

Worth noting for this clone: The read is 3 residues too short to cover the CDR3 end, so that end is filled in from the germline J gene. The chain carries TRBV7-6 and TRBJ2-5; weak D call: TRBD2 (6 bases). The V end lost 5 bases, the J end lost 5 bases, and 15 bases lay between the germline ends. Germline V gene lookup returns CDR1 SGHVS and CDR2 FNYEAQ. The length of the CDR3 is 14 residues. CDR3 DNA, as far as it was read: TGTGCCAGCAGCCAAGGGACTTCGTCGGAGACC. Translation gives CASSQGTSSET. The entire CDR3 reads CASSQGTSSETQYF.

For this clone: The read comes to an end 3 residues before the CDR3 does, leaving the germline J gene to fill in the end. The V gene is TRBV7-3, the J gene TRBJ2-3; D possibly corresponds to TRBD1 (5 bases). The germline V gene has CDR1 SGHTA and CDR2 FQGTGA. Deletions cut 2 bases from V and 1 base from J, with 16 bases between. The CDR3 totals 17 residues. CDR3 protein: CASSLQGGAGGTDTQYF. Partial CDR3 DNA: TGTGCCAGCAGCTTACAGGGTGGGGCTGGGGGCACAGATACG.

As to this clone: The CDR3 extends 3 residues past the end of the read, so its final part is completed from the germline J gene. The V gene is TRBV29-1, the J gene TRBJ2-2, with TRBD1 matching 8 bases. From germline, CDR1 is SQVTM and CDR2 ANQGSEA. CDR3 length: 17 amino acids. V gave up 6 bases and J gave up 0 bases; unmatched junction bases: 12. The covered CDR3 bases are TGCAGCGTCAAAGGGCCGGGACAGGCCTCGAACACCGGGGAG. It yields the protein CSVKGPGQASNTGE. The entire CDR3 reads CSVKGPGQASNTGELFF.

Comment on this clone: The CDR3 is cut off 3 residues early in the read; its end comes from the germline J gene. V and J are TRBV7-9 and TRBJ1-1; TRBD1 might be the D (6 bases). This CDR3 region has 15 residues. Germline CDR1 and CDR2: SEHNR and FQNEAQ (reference sequence). With 5 bases removed from V and 4 bases from J, the gap between germline ends came to 17 bases. The CDR3 reads CASSPRGGGGTEAFF. The sequenced CDR3 bases are TGTGCCAGCAGCCCCCGGGGGGGCGGGGGCACTGAA.

In the case of this clone: The CDR3 end falls 3 residues outside the read, so it is completed with the germline J gene. The V and J genes are TRBV30 and TRBJ2-5, with a possible D match to TRBD2 (5 bases). The CDR3 has 14 amino acids. The germline gives CDR1 GTSNPN, CDR2 SVGIG (reference sequence). Trimming left V 4 bases short and J 2 bases short, with 14 bases between. The CDR3 bases that were read are TGTGCCTGGACTCCCCTGGAGCGGCAAGAGACC. This codes for CAWTPLERQET. The whole CDR3 sequence is CAWTPLERQETQYF.

To note about this clone: The missing CDR3 end, 3 residues past where the read stops, is filled in from the germline J gene. V and J are TRBV28 and TRBJ1-1; D unclear. Trimming left V 4 bases short and J 1 base short, with 16 bases between. CDR3 length: 16 residues. CDR1 MDHEN and CDR2 SYDVKM come from the germline V gene. The CDR3: CASSSTSFLENTEAFF. Incomplete CDR3 DNA: TGTGCCAGCAGTTCGACCTCCTTTCTAGAGAACACTGAA.

Worth noting for this clone: The CDR3 end falls 3 residues outside the read, so it is completed with the germline J gene. The chain has TRBV4-2 and TRBJ2-2; 12 bases map to TRBD2. The CDR3 is made up of 18 amino acids. V lost 0 bases to trimming and J lost 7 bases; unmatched junction nucleotides: 9. Per germline, CDR1 LGHNA and CDR2 YNFKEQ. CDR3 bases read: TGTGCCAGCAGCCAAGAGACCCCTAGCGGGGGGGCCGGCGGGGAG. Encoded protein: CASSQETPSGGAGGE. The whole CDR3 sequence reads CASSQETPSGGAGGELFF.

Points on this clone: The CDR3 end lies 3 residues beyond the end of the read and is filled in from the germline J gene. The rearrangement uses TRBV20-1 and TRBJ2-7; 7 bases align to TRBD2. V shed 6 bases, J shed 4 bases, and the junction held 15 bases outside the gene matches. The CDR3 extends over 15 amino acids. Germline assignment: CDR1 DFQATT and CDR2 SNEGSKA (reference sequence). The sequenced CDR3 bases are TGCAGTGCCCAAGAAGGGTCCGGGGGGAGATACGAG. This encodes CSAQEGSGGRYE. The full CDR3 is CSAQEGSGGRYEQYF.

A note on this clone: The CDR3 goes on 3 residues after the read ends, and that part is filled in from the germline J gene. The chain joins TRBV11-2 to TRBJ2-7; 9 bases are shared with TRBD1. The trim removed 8 bases at V and 6 bases at J, leaving 8 bases unmatched. The V gene's germline CDR1 is SGHAT and CDR2 FQNNGV. The CDR3 is 13 residues long. This chain's CDR3 is CASGRSTGGEQYF. CDR3 DNA (partial): TGTGCCAGCGGCAGGTCGACAGGGGGCGAG.

With respect to this clone: One junction end disagrees with the germline gene, perhaps due to a read error. The CDR3 extends 3 residues past the end of the read, so its final part is completed from the germline J gene. The rearrangement joins TRBV18 to TRBJ2-5; unclear D gene. This CDR3 spans 14 amino acids. Germline V gene lookup returns CDR1 KGHSH and CDR2 LQKENI. The CDR3 sequence is CASLPPSGQETQYF. The sequenced part of the CDR3 DNA is TGTGCCAGCTTACCACCTTCAGGCCAAGAGACC.

On this clone: The sequence runs out 3 residues before the end of the CDR3; the remainder is reconstructed from the germline J gene. The chain uses TRBV5-1 and TRBJ1-1; no reliable D call. This CDR3 has 13 amino acids. CDR1 SGHRS and CDR2 YFSETQ come from the germline V gene. V was trimmed by 0 bases and J by 4 bases, leaving 7 bases between them. CDR3 DNA, as far as it was read: TGCGCCAGCAGCTTGGAGGGTGGCACTGAA. Protein: CASSLEGGTE. The entire CDR3 reads CASSLEGGTEAFF.

Remarks on this clone: The read finishes 3 residues shy of the CDR3 end, and the germline J gene is used to complete it. V and J are TRBV18 and TRBJ2-4; 8 bases match TRBD1. The CDR3 loop spans 13 amino acids. CDR1 is KGHSH and CDR2 is LQKENI in the germline V gene. The CDR3 spells CASSDTGGGGQYF. CDR3 bases read: TGTGCCAGCTCGGACACAGGGGGAGGTGGT.

As for this clone: Coverage ceases 3 residues before the CDR3 finishes, and the germline J gene fills in the end. The chain recombines TRBV11-2 with TRBJ2-7; TRBD1 aligns across 11 bases. The J segment lost 3 bases and the V segment lost 5 bases, leaving 6 bases of the junction unmatched. The CDR3 totals 15 residues. Looked up from germline, CDR1 is SGHAT and CDR2 is FQNNGV. CDR3 DNA, as far as it was read: TGTGCCAGCAGCCCGACCGGGACAGGGGGCTACGAG. It is translated as CASSPTGTGGYE. The complete CDR3 protein is CASSPTGTGGYEQYF.

A note on this clone: The read falls 3 residues short of the CDR3 end, and the missing part is taken from the germline J gene. V and J are TRBV18 and TRBJ2-7, with TRBD2 identical over 9 bases. CDR1 KGHSH and CDR2 LQKENI come from the germline V gene. The CDR3 spans 15 residues. Trimming removed 4 bases from V and 0 bases from J; junction bases left unmatched: 4. The sequenced CDR3 bases are TGTGCCAGCTCACAAACTAGCGGGCCCTCCTACGAG. Amino acid sequence: CASSQTSGPSYE. The entire CDR3 protein is CASSQTSGPSYEQYF.

As regards this clone: The read halts 3 residues ahead of the CDR3 end, with the missing end drawn from the germline J gene. The chain employs TRBV30 and TRBJ1-6, with D perhaps matching TRBD1 (5 bases). The germline V gene has CDR1 GTSNPN and CDR2 SVGIG (reference sequence). This CDR3 has 11 residues. CDR3 sequence reads: CAWSRDLTLHF. The CDR3 DNA, read in part, is TGTGCCTGGAGCAGGGATTTGACC.

With respect to this clone: The CDR3 is cut off 3 residues early in the read; its end comes from the germline J gene. The rearrangement uses TRBV4-2 and TRBJ2-4, with 7 bases that match TRBD1. The V and J ends lost 4 bases and 0 bases, in that order; junction bases with no gene match: 9. The V gene's germline CDR1 is LGHNA and CDR2 YNFKEQ. CDR3 length: 17 residues. The CDR3 loop reads CASSPGTVGLAKNIQYF. Partial CDR3 DNA: TGTGCCAGCAGCCCCGGGACAGTGGGCCTAGCCAAAAACATT.

A note on this clone: From the germline J gene comes the end of the CDR3, since the read stops 3 residues before it. V and J are TRBV30 and TRBJ1-5, with TRBD1 as a possible D gene (5 bases). This CDR3 region has 15 residues. V gave up 0 bases and J gave up 3 bases, with 12 bases separating them. CDR1 GTSNPN and CDR2 SVGIG come from the germline V gene (reference sequence). The CDR3 is CAWSVTGGYNQPQHF. CDR3 DNA, as far as it was read: TGTGCCTGGAGTGTCACCGGGGGGTACAATCAGCCC.

Comment on this clone: The CDR3 goes on 3 residues after the read ends, and that part is filled in from the germline J gene. J is TRBJ1-6 and V is TRBV20-1; D possibly corresponds to TRBD1 (6 bases). Germline assignment: CDR1 DFQATT and CDR2 SNEGSKA (reference sequence). Between the trimmed V and J ends, which lost 3 bases and 0 bases, there was a span of 12 bases. There are 16 residues in the CDR3. The DNA read from the CDR3 is TGCAGTGCTAGGGGGGCAGAAGACTCCTATAATTCACCC. It codes for CSARGAEDSYNSP. From start to end, the CDR3 is CSARGAEDSYNSPLHF.

As concerns this clone: The read ends 3 residues before the CDR3 terminus; that terminus is restored from the germline J gene. This chain connects TRBV5-4 to TRBJ1-2, with D unclear. This CDR3 is built from 13 residues. V was clipped by 0 bases and J by 4 bases, with 7 bases between them. In germline, CDR1 is SGHNT, CDR2 YYREEE (reference sequence). The CDR3 region is CASSLDGSYGYTF. Incomplete CDR3 DNA: TGTGCCAGCAGCTTGGACGGTAGCTATGGC.